This entry lists 5 T cell receptor beta chains sequenced from one sample in a study of blood T cell repertoires in COVID-19. Only in-frame clones appear in the TCRdb table, and some are missing; sequencing was by immunoSEQ multiplex PCR. Of around 90,000 clones detected, 70% to 90% appear once; the ten largest clones hold over 9.5%. Sequencing was carried out using peripheral blood. These receptors all stem from a woman aged 70-85 years with active or convalescent COVID-19.

This clone has just a few counts. The chain employs TRBV2 and TRBJ1-1; D possibly corresponds to TRBD1 (5 bases). Trimming left V 10 bases short and J 11 bases short, with 23 bases between. The CDR3 extends over 13 amino acids. Per germline, CDR1 SNHLY and CDR2 FYNNEI. CDR3 in amino acids: CATQGLWAGVAFF. CDR3 DNA: TGTGCCACCCAAGGTCTATGGGCGGGGGTGGCTTTCTTT.

This rearrangement joins TRBV5-4 to TRBJ2-7; D unclear. CDR3 size: 15 residues. Germline assignment: CDR1 SGHNT and CDR2 YYREEE (reference sequence). The V end was cut by 0 bases, the J end by 0 bases, with 10 bases between. The CDR3 DNA is TGTGCCAGCAGCTTGGGTGGCAGGAACTCCTACGAGCAGTACTTC. This encodes CASSLGGRNSYEQYF.

The V and J genes are TRBV6-5 and TRBJ2-6; 7 nucleotides align to TRBD1. Germline V gene data show CDR1 as MNHEY and CDR2 as SVGAGI. The CDR3 sequence is 15 residues long. The ends lost 10 bases at V and 0 bases at J; junction bases unmatched: 6. CDR3 nucleotide sequence: TGTGCCACAGGACAGGCGCTCTCTGGGGCCAACGTCCTGACTTTC. The encoded protein is CATGQALSGANVLTF.

This clone was counted once. The chain couples TRBV4-3 to TRBJ2-3; TRBD2 might be the D (6 bases). V lost 6 bases, J lost 3 bases, and 13 bases lay in between. Germline values: CDR1 LGHNA, CDR2 YSLEER. CDR3 length: 14 amino acids. The CDR3 spells CASREGLGTDTQYF. The CDR3 coding sequence is TGCGCCAGCAGGGAGGGACTGGGGACAGATACGCAGTATTTT.

The chain employs TRBV4-1 and TRBJ2-2, with D possibly being TRBD1 (5 bases). Trimming pared 2 bases from V and 5 bases from J, leaving 12 bases between. Germline V CDR1 and CDR2: MGHRA, YSYEKL. This CDR3 is 15 amino acids long. CDR3 amino acids: CASSQIQGFTGELFF. In nucleotides, the CDR3 is TGCGCCAGCAGCCAAATCCAGGGATTTACCGGGGAGCTGTTTTTT.